The 9 T cell receptor beta chains presented below share a single source sample, sequenced in a study of beta chain features in type 1 diabetes (dated by TCRdb to the late 2010s). Libraries came from the immunoSEQ multiplex PCR assay. All of the isolated RNA was reverse transcribed with the High Capacity cDNA Reverse Transcription Kit, so expressed TCRB transcripts were sequenced. The immuneACCESS repertoire file appears here via TCRdb, limited to in-frame rearrangements. These files lack a portion of the clones; in checked studies, under half of the deficit traces to unresolved V genes, and the cause of the others is not known. This sample is represented by around 240,000 clones; about 9.3% of them were singletons. Under 0.035% of the sample goes to the ten largest clones. The material sequenced was naive CD4+ T cells from blood. The sample's cell subset or site label, in plain terms: true naive CD4+ T cells. The receptors stem from a woman younger than 30 in good health.

The V and J genes are TRBV4-1 and TRBJ1-5; no definite D call. Germline lookup yields CDR1 MGHRA and CDR2 YSYEKL. V lost 0 bases and J 0 bases, leaving 12 bases between the germline ends. The CDR3 sequence is 17 residues long. This CDR3 is CASSQDGPGDSNQPQHF. The CDR3 nucleotides read TGCGCCAGCAGCCAAGATGGACCGGGAGATAGCAATCAGCCCCAGCATTTT.

The V call is TRBV5-4, the J call TRBJ2-3; 7 bases line up with TRBD2. The CDR3 is made up of 16 amino acids. Germline-derived CDR1 and CDR2 are SGHNT and YYREEE (reference sequence). The V segment lost 5 bases and the J segment 0 bases; nucleotides outside the gene matches: 9. In nucleotides, the CDR3 is TGTGCCAGCAGTCTAGCGGAGTTGCTTAGCACAGATACGCAGTATTTT. This codes for CASSLAELLSTDTQYF.

The chain uses TRBV19 and TRBJ1-5; perhaps TRBD1 as D (6 bases). This CDR3 has 14 amino acids. V dropped 4 bases and J dropped 4 bases, with 11 bases sitting between them. Germline assignment: CDR1 LNHDA and CDR2 SQIVND (reference sequence). The CDR3 DNA follows: TGTGCCAGTAGTACCCACACAGGGAATCAGCCCCAGCATTTT. Translated: CASSTHTGNQPQHF.

This clone was found a few times. The chain employs TRBV19 and TRBJ1-2; no firm D call. This CDR3 comprises 14 residues. V shed 0 bases and J shed 3 bases, with 8 bases lying between them. Per germline, CDR1 LNHDA and CDR2 SQIVND (reference sequence). CDR3 DNA sequence: TGTGCCAGTAGTATAGAAGGGAGATACTATGGCTACACCTTC. Translation gives CASSIEGRYYGYTF.

The chain joins TRBV6-1 to TRBJ2-3, with no clear D. This CDR3 spans 11 amino acids. The V gene's germline CDR1 is MNHNS and CDR2 SASEGT. Trimming took off 6 bases at V and 3 bases at J, with 4 bases between the two ends. The CDR3 is CASRRTDTQYF. The CDR3 bases are TGTGCCAGCAGGAGGACAGATACGCAGTATTTT.

A few counts support this clone. Here the CDR3 reads CASSQELRVNGYTF. CDR3 DNA: TGTGCCAGCAGCCAAGAACTTCGAGTGAATGGCTACACCTTC. This chain links TRBV14 with TRBJ1-2; D remains ambiguous. Trimming took 0 bases from V and 6 from J, leaving 11 bases between them. The CDR3 spans 14 residues. In germline, CDR1 is SGHDN, CDR2 FVKESK.

This clone turned up a few times. The chain links TRBV5-1 to TRBJ1-6; the D is unclear. Trimming stripped 0 bases from V and 0 bases from J, with 7 bases between. Germline V gene lookup returns CDR1 SGHRS and CDR2 YFSETQ. This CDR3 has 16 residues. The CDR3 sequence: CASSLATSSYNSPLHF. CDR3 bases: TGCGCCAGCAGCTTGGCCACGAGCTCCTATAATTCACCCCTCCACTTT.

This clone was detected many times. The CDR3 nucleotides are TGCGCCAGCAGCCAAGATCCAGCGGGGGGGTTGGTGAATGAGCAGTTCTTC. The encoded protein is CASSQDPAGGLVNEQFF. The rearrangement uses TRBV4-1 and TRBJ2-1; TRBD2 agrees at 10 bases. This CDR3 is built from 17 residues. CDR1 MGHRA and CDR2 YSYEKL come from the germline V gene. V trimming: 0 bases; J trimming: 7 bases; junction bases outside the gene matches: 9.

The rearrangement uses TRBV11-2 and TRBJ2-5, with D possibly being TRBD1 (7 bases). The length of the CDR3 is 14 residues. Trimming left V 5 bases short and J 0 bases short, with 10 bases between. Germline V CDR1 and CDR2: SGHAT, FQNNGV. The CDR3, as DNA: TGTGCCAGCAGCGCGGGACAGAACCAAGAGACCCAGTACTTC. Residues: CASSAGQNQETQYF.